The clone carrying this TCR beta chain was found once. The source of the sample is a study of control samples from healthy donors and cancer patients. J was trimmed by 9 bases and V by 3 bases; bases with no gene match: 11. The V gene's germline CDR1 is SGHNT and CDR2 YENEEA. The CDR3 runs to 17 residues. The repertoire was sequenced with immunoSEQ multiplex PCR; TCRdb's copy has only in-frame clones and lacks some. The sample has 75,000 to 95,000 clones; more than 85% are singletons. The receptor's source is a woman in her 30s in good health. V and J are TRBV11-3 and TRBJ2-3; 14 bases are shared with TRBD2. The sequencing input was blood. The CDR3 DNA reads TGTGCCAGCAGCTTCGATCGCGGGACTAGCGGGAGTGAAACGCAGTATTTT. Its translation: CASSFDRGTSGSETQYF.